Shown below are 25 T cell receptor beta chains from a single sample sequenced in a study of blood T cell repertoires in COVID-19. Profiling relied on immunoSEQ multiplex PCR, and the TCRdb table lists in-frame clones only, not all of them. Of 200,000 to 250,000 clones listed, about 91% are singletons. Sequenced sample: peripheral blood. These receptors were collected from a man older than 75 with acute or convalescent COVID-19.

V gene TRBV5-1 combines with J gene TRBJ1-1, with 8 bases fitting TRBD1. The CDR3 covers 18 residues. J lost 0 bases, V lost 1 base, and 11 bases had no gene match. Germline V gives CDR1 SGHRS, CDR2 YFSETQ. The CDR3 region has the DNA TGCGCCAGCAGCTTGACCTCGGACAGGGCGGGCGTGAACACTGAAGCTTTCTTT. Protein: CASSLTSDRAGVNTEAFF.

The chain combines TRBV2 with TRBJ2-1; 12 nucleotides align to TRBD2. V shed 5 bases, J shed 6 bases, and the junction held 5 bases outside the gene matches. The CDR3 consists of 15 residues. The germline gives CDR1 SNHLY, CDR2 FYNNEI. CDR3 region: CASSILAGGVNEQFF. CDR3 nucleotides: TGTGCCAGCAGTATACTAGCGGGAGGCGTCAATGAGCAGTTCTTC.

In regard to this clone: The same CDR3 is also encoded by other DNA sequences in this sample. The chain couples TRBV29-1 to TRBJ1-1; TRBD1 agrees at 9 bases. This CDR3 has 13 residues. The germline V gene has CDR1 SQVTM and CDR2 ANQGSEA. Trimming at V came to 6 bases and at J to 3 bases, leaving 5 bases not matched to a gene. The CDR3 DNA follows: TGCAGCGTACACAGGGGGCCGGACACTGAAGCTTTCTTT. As protein: CSVHRGPDTEAFF.

This clone was counted between two and nine times. This sequence joins TRBV25-1 and TRBJ1-1, with 10 bases identical to TRBD1. The CDR3 is 13 amino acids. Germline V CDR1 and CDR2: MGHDK, SYGVNS. The V and J ends lost 7 bases and 11 bases, in that order; junction bases with no gene match: 10. Here the CDR3 DNA reads TGTGCCAGCACGTCCTGGGGACAGGGGCACGCTTTCTTT. The encoded protein is CASTSWGQGHAFF.

J is TRBJ2-3 and V is TRBV7-3; D gene uncertain. The V and J ends lost 5 bases and 6 bases respectively, with 12 bases between them. Germline V gene sequence: CDR1 SGHTA, CDR2 FQGTGA. CDR3 size: 13 residues. The DNA of the CDR3 is TGTGCCAGCAGCCCCATCCCGCGGGATACGCAGTATTTT. It encodes CASSPIPRDTQYF. Based on the CDR3 plus reference TRBV7-3 and TRBJ2-3, the full variable domain is GAGVSQTPSNKVTEKGKYVELRCDPISGHTALYWYRQSLGQGPEFLIYFQGTGAADDSGLPNDRFFAVRPEGSVSTLKIQRTERGDSAVYLCASSPIPRDTQYFGPGTRLTVL.

This rearrangement joins TRBV19 to TRBJ2-3, with a weak D call TRBD1 (6 bases). CDR1 and CDR2 (germline): LNHDA, SQIVND (reference sequence). V dropped 4 bases and J dropped 3 bases, with 14 bases sitting between them. This CDR3 is built from 15 residues. CDR3 sequence: CASSSPGAGTDTQYF. In nucleotides, the CDR3 is TGTGCCAGTAGTAGCCCAGGGGCAGGTACAGATACGCAGTATTTT.

This chain connects TRBV19 to TRBJ1-5; D remains unclear. Germline assignment: CDR1 LNHDA and CDR2 SQIVND (reference sequence). The CDR3 extends over 15 amino acids. The ends were cut back, 2 bases at V and 2 bases at J, with 10 bases in the middle. The CDR3 coding sequence is TGTGCCAGTAGTATAACCAGAACAGGCAATCAGCCCCAGCATTTT. Its translation is CASSITRTGNQPQHF. The full variable domain, completed using reference TRBV19 and TRBJ1-5, is DGGITQSPKYLFRKEGQNVTLSCEQNLNHDAMYWYRQDPGQGLRLIYYSQIVNDFQKGDIAEGYSVSREKKESFPLTVTSAQKNPTAFYLCASSITRTGNQPQHFGDGTRLSIL.

This chain links TRBV19 with TRBJ1-1; D unresolved. The CDR3 runs 14 residues. Germline values: CDR1 LNHDA, CDR2 SQIVND (reference sequence). V dropped 7 bases and J dropped 1 base, with 13 bases sitting between them. CDR3 sequence (DNA): TGTGCCAGTACCCAGAACCAACGGAACACTGAAGCTTTCTTT. Translated: CASTQNQRNTEAFF.

Here the CDR3 DNA reads TGTGCCAGCAGGCGGGACAGGGGAACGCGGGGTCACTACGAGCAGTACTTC. This gives the protein CASRRDRGTRGHYEQYF. This chain uses TRBV2 with TRBJ2-7, with 10 bases that match TRBD1. The V gene end was trimmed by 6 bases and the J gene end by 3 bases; junction bases not matched to a gene: 14. The CDR3 is 17 amino acids. CDR1 is SNHLY and CDR2 is FYNNEI in the germline V gene.

V gene TRBV7-2 combines with J gene TRBJ2-3; 11 bases line up with TRBD2. Germline loops: CDR1 SGHTA, CDR2 FQGNSA. CDR3 length: 16 amino acids. V was pared by 3 bases and J by 5 bases, with 7 bases of the junction left unmatched. The CDR3 loop reads CASSLAGTSGVDTQYF. CDR3 nucleotide sequence: TGTGCCAGCAGCTTGGCCGGGACTAGCGGTGTAGATACGCAGTATTTT.

The J gene is TRBJ2-7, the V gene TRBV18; 8 bases agree with TRBD2. With 6 bases clipped from V and 3 bases from J, the junction kept 7 bases outside the gene matches. This CDR3 spans 14 amino acids. Germline V gene sequence: CDR1 KGHSH, CDR2 LQKENI. CDR3 nucleotides: TGTGCCAGCTCGTTCGGGGGGGCTGGCTACGAGCAGTACTTC. This translates into CASSFGGAGYEQYF.

The sample holds one count of this clone. The chain has TRBV7-9 and TRBJ2-2; TRBD1 aligns across 7 bases. The CDR3 extends over 14 amino acids. Germline V CDR1 and CDR2: SEHNR, FQNEAQ (reference sequence). V trimming: 4 bases; J trimming: 7 bases; junction bases outside the gene matches: 6. CDR3 loop: CASSSRTGVGELFF. In nucleotides, the CDR3 is TGTGCCAGCAGCTCGAGGACAGGCGTCGGGGAGCTGTTTTTT. Looking up the rest from reference TRBV7-9 and TRBJ2-2 gives the full variable domain: DTGVSQNPRHKITKRGQNVTFRCDPISEHNRLYWYRQTLGQGPEFLTYFQNEAQLEKSRLLSDRFSAERPKGSFSTLEIQRTEQGDSAMYLCASSSRTGVGELFFGEGSRLTVL.

Comment on this clone: Within the sample, other DNA sequences also encode this same CDR3. The V call is TRBV6-2 or TRBV6-3, the J call TRBJ2-7, with D perhaps matching TRBD1 (6 bases). The CDR3 runs 14 residues. Germline CDR1 MNHEY, CDR2 SVGEGT. Trimming removed 2 bases at V and 4 bases at J, with 12 bases between. CDR3 nucleotide sequence: TGTGCCAGCAGTTACGGTGGCAGGGGATACGAGCAGTACTTC. Amino acids: CASSYGGRGYEQYF.

This chain connects TRBV19 to TRBJ1-1; TRBD1 might be the D (6 bases). Per the germline V gene, CDR1 is LNHDA and CDR2 is SQIVND (reference sequence). V lost 0 bases, J lost 3 bases, and 11 bases lay in between. The CDR3 covers 15 residues. CDR3 residues: CASSIDRAGDTEAFF. CDR3 DNA: TGTGCCAGTAGTATAGATCGGGCAGGGGACACTGAAGCTTTCTTT.

V and J are TRBV2 and TRBJ2-2, with 8 bases matching TRBD1. Looked up from germline, CDR1 is SNHLY and CDR2 is FYNNEI. This CDR3 contains 13 residues. Trimming removed 7 bases from V and 5 bases from J; junction bases left unmatched: 3. As DNA, the CDR3 is TGTGCCAGCACCGGACAGGGAACCGGGGAGCTGTTTTTT. Amino acid sequence: CASTGQGTGELFF.

The chain recombines TRBV5-5 with TRBJ1-3, with TRBD1 matching over 8 bases. The CDR3 spans 15 residues. The germline CDR1 and CDR2 sequences are SGHKS and YYEKEE (reference sequence). The V segment lost 4 bases and the J segment 1 base; nucleotides outside the gene matches: 4. The CDR3: CASSPRGLSGNTIYF. The CDR3 coding sequence is TGTGCCAGCAGCCCCAGGGGGCTTTCTGGAAACACCATATATTTT.

The rearrangement uses TRBV5-6 and TRBJ1-2, with no clear D. Germline-derived CDR1 and CDR2 are SGHDT and YYEEEE. Trimming stripped 4 bases from V and 5 bases from J, with 18 bases between. This CDR3 contains 15 residues. The CDR3 DNA is TGTGCCAGCAGCCTAAGGAGGTTTTTCTCGTATGGCTACACCTTC. Its protein is CASSLRRFFSYGYTF. The full variable domain, rest sourced from reference TRBV5-6 and TRBJ1-2, is DAGVTQSPTHLIKTRGQQVTLRCSPKSGHDTVSWYQQALGQGPQFIFQYYEEEERQRGNFPDRFSGHQFPNYSSELNVNALLLGDSALYLCASSLRRFFSYGYTFGSGTRLTVV.

The V call is TRBV6-5, the J call TRBJ1-2, with TRBD1 as a possible D gene (6 bases). The CDR3 spans 14 residues. Germline loops: CDR1 MNHEY, CDR2 SVGAGI. Trimming left V 0 bases short and J 2 bases short, with 7 bases between. In nucleotides, the CDR3 is TGTGCCAGCAGTTACTCGGGGGCGAACTATGGCTACACCTTC. It specifies CASSYSGANYGYTF.

This clone came up once. The chain recombines TRBV5-4 with TRBJ2-2, with 7 bases identical to TRBD1. Germline CDR1 is SGHNT and CDR2 is YYREEE (reference sequence). V lost 4 bases, J lost 3 bases, and 9 bases stayed unmatched. The CDR3 is 16 amino acids. The CDR3 spells CASSLKGQGDTGELFF. The CDR3, as DNA: TGTGCCAGCAGCCTAAAGGGGCAGGGGGACACCGGGGAGCTGTTTTTT. Filled out from reference TRBV5-4 and TRBJ2-2, the complete variable domain reads ETGVTQSPTHLIKTRGQQVTLRCSSQSGHNTVSWYQQALGQGPQFIFQYYREEENGRGNFPPRFSGLQFPNYSSELNVNALELDDSALYLCASSLKGQGDTGELFFGEGSRLTVL.

This clone was counted a single time. The chain has TRBV27 and TRBJ1-4; D gene uncertain. The CDR3 is made up of 14 amino acids. Trimming took off 5 bases at V and 2 bases at J, with 9 bases between the two ends. The germline V gene has CDR1 MNHEY and CDR2 SMNVEV (reference sequence). The DNA of the CDR3 is TGTGCCAGCAGTATTAGGAGTACTAATGAAAAACTGTTTTTT. It codes for CASSIRSTNEKLFF.

This clone was counted a single time. The genes are TRBV3-1 (or the pseudogene TRBV3-2) and TRBJ2-7; no definite D call. This CDR3 has 14 residues. The germline CDR1 and CDR2 sequences are LGHDT and YNNKEL (reference sequence). V was pared by 4 bases and J by 4 bases, with 14 bases between. CDR3 loop: CASSRQQALYEQYF. CDR3 in DNA: TGTGCCAGCAGCCGGCAGCAGGCCTTGTACGAGCAGTACTTC.

V usage is TRBV6-5 and J usage is TRBJ2-3, with TRBD1 as a possible D gene (5 bases). CDR1 is MNHEY, CDR2 SVGAGI, per germline. The CDR3 runs to 15 residues. Trimming pared 10 bases from V and 2 bases from J, leaving 19 bases between. The CDR3 sequence is CATRLARDPTDTQYF. CDR3 in DNA: TGTGCCACCCGATTAGCCAGGGATCCCACAGATACGCAGTATTTT.

This clone was recorded only once. The chain links TRBV9 to TRBJ2-5; perhaps TRBD2 as D (6 bases). The CDR3 has 16 residues. Germline loops: CDR1 SGDLS, CDR2 YYNGEE. Trimming took off 1 base at V and 4 bases at J, with 17 bases between the two ends. CDR3 sequence reads: CASSVSANGGLETQYF. CDR3 sequence (DNA): TGTGCCAGCAGCGTAAGCGCTAACGGGGGATTAGAGACCCAGTACTTC.

CDR3 coding DNA: TGTGCCAGCAGCTCCCGACAGGGTCTCACTGAAGCTTTCTTT. The encoded protein is CASSSRQGLTEAFF. The rearrangement uses TRBV7-2 and TRBJ1-1, with 7 bases matching TRBD1. This CDR3 contains 14 residues. CDR1 and CDR2 (germline): SGHTA, FQGNSA. Trimming cost V 4 bases and J 4 bases; bases outside gene matches: 6.

This clone has just one count. The chain couples TRBV3-1 (or the pseudogene TRBV3-2) to TRBJ2-7; 8 bases align to TRBD1. The CDR3 length is 14 residues. J was trimmed by 1 base and V by 5 bases; bases with no gene match: 4. CDR1 and CDR2 (germline): LGHDT, YNNKEL (reference sequence). Written as DNA, the CDR3 is TGTGCCAGCAGCAAACGACAGGGGTCCTACGAGCAGTACTTC. Translation gives CASSKRQGSYEQYF.